The 27 T cell receptor beta chains presented below share a single source sample, sequenced in a study of identifying expanded T cells in peripheral blood. Libraries were prepared by immunoSEQ multiplex PCR; TCRdb keeps only in-frame clonotypes and omits some of them. The sample has about 110,000 clones, 88% seen once. The specimen sequenced was blood. These receptors were taken from a person aged 18 to 75 in good health.

This chain links TRBV5-5 with TRBJ1-2; 12 positions match TRBD1. The V gene end was trimmed by 3 bases and the J gene end by 7 bases; junction bases not matched to a gene: 16. Per the germline V gene, CDR1 is SGHKS and CDR2 is YYEKEE (reference sequence). The CDR3 sequence is 18 residues long. Here the CDR3 DNA reads TGTGCCAGCAGCTCCATCACCGGGACAGGGGGCGCAGGAGGTGGCTACACCTTC. Its translation: CASSSITGTGGAGGGYTF. Supplemented by reference TRBV5-5 and TRBJ1-2, the full variable domain reads DAGVTQSPTHLIKTRGQQVTLRCSPISGHKSVSWYQQVLGQGPQFIFQYYEKEERGRGNFPDRFSARQFPNYSSELNVNALLLGDSALYLCASSSITGTGGAGGGYTFGSGTRLTVV.

The chain carries TRBV7-8 and TRBJ2-3; weak D call: TRBD1 (6 bases). The germline CDR1 and CDR2 sequences are SGHVS and FQNEAQ. Trimming cost V 7 bases and J 8 bases, with 13 bases left between them. CDR3 length: 12 residues. Here the CDR3 reads CASTTGSVTQYF. Written as DNA, the CDR3 is TGTGCCAGCACCACAGGGTCTGTTACGCAGTATTTT.

The J gene is TRBJ1-1, the V gene TRBV19; D call uncertain. CDR3 length equals 11 residues. The germline CDR1 and CDR2 sequences are LNHDA and SQIVND (reference sequence). Trimming removed 7 bases at V and 1 base at J, with 4 bases between. The chain's CDR3 is CASNRNTEAFF. The CDR3, as DNA: TGTGCCAGTAACAGGAACACTGAAGCTTTCTTT.

The gene calls are TRBV6-5 and TRBJ1-1; D unresolved. This CDR3 contains 13 residues. CDR1 MNHEY and CDR2 SVGAGI come from the germline V gene. V dropped 8 bases and J dropped 8 bases, with 18 bases sitting between them. Written as DNA, the CDR3 is TGTGCCAGCCTGCAACCTGAGACACAAGAAGCTTTCTTT. Protein sequence: CASLQPETQEAFF.

This clone was detected only once. The chain recombines TRBV7-8 with TRBJ2-7; no firm D call. Germline V gene data show CDR1 as SGHVS and CDR2 as FQNEAQ. The CDR3 consists of 16 residues. V lost 1 base and J 3 bases, leaving 16 bases between the germline ends. Here the CDR3 DNA reads TGTGCCAGCAGCTTAGATGGCCCTAGTGTCTTCTACGAGCAGTACTTC. Amino acids: CASSLDGPSVFYEQYF.

V is TRBV7-2 and J is TRBJ2-1, with 9 bases fitting TRBD2. Germline assignment: CDR1 SGHTA and CDR2 FQGNSA. Trimming took 7 bases from V and 6 from J; bases not matched to a gene: 10. CDR3 length equals 15 residues. In nucleotides, the CDR3 is TGTGCCAGCACCCCAGCGGGGGGAGAAGCCAATGAGCAGTTCTTC. It specifies CASTPAGGEANEQFF.

CDR3 loop: CASSLGQGVNEQYF. Written as DNA, the CDR3 is TGTGCCAGCAGCTTAGGGCAGGGGGTGAACGAGCAGTACTTC. The chain recombines TRBV13 with TRBJ2-7; 7 bases are shared with TRBD1. The CDR3 totals 14 residues. Germline V gene data show CDR1 as PRHDT and CDR2 as FYEKMQ (reference sequence). Trimming took 0 bases from V and 5 from J; bases not matched to a gene: 4.

V and J are TRBV5-6 and TRBJ1-6; TRBD1 matches 8 bases. This CDR3 comprises 15 residues. Trimming removed 4 bases from V and 6 bases from J; junction bases left unmatched: 6. Germline V gives CDR1 SGHDT, CDR2 YYEEEE. In nucleotides, the CDR3 is TGTGCCAGCAGCCCCGGCAGGGGGCGTAATTCACCCCTCCACTTT. As protein: CASSPGRGRNSPLHF.

The genes are TRBV11-3 and TRBJ2-1; TRBD2 aligns across 9 bases. CDR1 is SGHNT and CDR2 is YENEEA in the germline V gene. Trimming removed 1 base from V and 12 bases from J; junction bases left unmatched: 10. The CDR3 extends over 15 amino acids. Here the CDR3 DNA reads TGTGCCAGCAGCTTAGTTGCGGGGGGGATTACCCCGCAGTTCTTC. It encodes CASSLVAGGITPQFF. The full variable domain, completed using reference TRBV11-3 and TRBJ2-1, is EAGVVQSPRYKIIEKKQPVAFWCNPISGHNTLYWYLQNLGQGPELLIRYENEEAVDDSQLPKDRFSAERLKGVDSTLKIQPAELGDSAVYLCASSLVAGGITPQFFGPGTRLTVL.

The chain joins TRBV7-2 to TRBJ2-7, with D tentatively TRBD1 (6 bases). CDR1 SGHTA and CDR2 FQGNSA come from the germline V gene. This CDR3 region has 14 residues. V gave up 3 bases and J gave up 3 bases, with 12 bases separating them. As DNA, the CDR3 is TGTGCCAGCAGCTTCGGACAGAGGATCTACGAGCAGTACTTC. Amino acids: CASSFGQRIYEQYF.

The chain has TRBV5-1 and TRBJ1-1; the D gene is possibly TRBD1 (6 bases). CDR3 length: 14 residues. The germline V and J ends were trimmed by 0 bases and 7 bases, with 13 bases remaining between them. Germline V lookup: CDR1 SGHRS, CDR2 YFSETQ. CDR3 residues: CASSLGQVEDEAFF. DNA for the CDR3: TGCGCCAGCAGCTTGGGACAGGTAGAGGATGAAGCTTTCTTT.

V gene TRBV11-1 combines with J gene TRBJ2-3; TRBD1 agrees at 10 bases. The CDR3 runs to 17 residues. The junction had 15 bases not matched to a gene; V was cut back by 6 bases and J by 6 bases. CDR1 is SGHAT and CDR2 is FQDESV in the germline V gene (reference sequence). This chain's CDR3 is CASRPGQGQGSRDTQYF. For the CDR3, the DNA is TGTGCCAGCAGACCTGGGCAGGGACAGGGGTCAAGGGATACGCAGTATTTT.

The gene calls are TRBV7-9 and TRBJ1-4; 7 bases line up with TRBD1. This CDR3 spans 14 amino acids. CDR1 and CDR2 from the germline V gene are SEHNR and FQNEAQ (reference sequence). V lost 6 bases and J lost 8; bases outside the gene matches: 9. The CDR3 region is CASRLQGSEEKLFF. The CDR3 nucleotides read TGTGCCAGCAGGTTACAGGGGTCAGAAGAAAAACTGTTTTTT.

This sequence joins TRBV5-4 and TRBJ1-2; 7 nucleotides line up with TRBD1. The CDR3 extends over 14 amino acids. With 2 bases clipped from V and 3 bases from J, the junction kept 4 bases outside the gene matches. Germline V gene sequence: CDR1 SGHNT, CDR2 YYREEE (reference sequence). The DNA of the CDR3 is TGTGCCAGCAGCTTCGAGGGGACAGACTATGGCTACACCTTC. Residues: CASSFEGTDYGYTF.

The V and J genes are TRBV6-1 and TRBJ2-1; the match to TRBD1 covers 7 bases. After removal of 2 bases from V and 0 bases from J, the junction contained 7 bases not matched to a gene. Looked up from germline, CDR1 is MNHNS and CDR2 is SASEGT. The CDR3 covers 17 residues. The CDR3 DNA reads TGTGCCAGCAGTGAACCGTCGACAGGGAGCTCCTACAATGAGCAGTTCTTC. Translated: CASSEPSTGSSYNEQFF.

This chain uses TRBV4-2 with TRBJ2-1; D not resolved. V was trimmed by 0 bases and J by 4 bases, leaving 16 bases between them. From germline, CDR1 is LGHNA and CDR2 YNFKEQ. The CDR3 covers 17 residues. CDR3 sequence (DNA): TGTGCCAGCAGCCAAGATATAACTACGACGATGTACAATGAGCAGTTCTTC. The encoded protein is CASSQDITTTMYNEQFF.

This clone was found many times. This chain uses TRBV2 with TRBJ2-1, with D perhaps matching TRBD1 (5 bases). This CDR3 spans 13 amino acids. The V gene lost 2 bases and the J gene lost 5 bases, with 7 bases spanning the gap. Germline loops: CDR1 SNHLY, CDR2 FYNNEI. CDR3 in DNA: TGTGCCAGCAGTGAATCCAGGGACAATGAGCAGTTCTTC. Its protein product is CASSESRDNEQFF. The full variable domain, its missing parts supplied by reference TRBV2 and TRBJ2-1, is EPEVTQTPSHQVTQMGQEVILRCVPISNHLYFYWYRQILGQKVEFLVSFYNNEISEKSEIFDDQFSVERPDGSNFTLKIRSTKLEDSAMYFCASSESRDNEQFFGPGTRLTVL.

The genes are TRBV7-9 and TRBJ1-1, with TRBD1 identical over 8 bases. V was pared by 5 bases and J by 1 base, with 6 bases of the junction left unmatched. CDR1 and CDR2 (germline): SEHNR, FQNEAQ (reference sequence). The CDR3 is 15 residues long. The CDR3 DNA sequence: TGTGCCAGCAGCAAGGGACAGGAACGGAACACTGAAGCTTTCTTT. It yields the protein CASSKGQERNTEAFF.

V gene TRBV5-1 combines with J gene TRBJ2-5; 7 bases align to TRBD2. CDR1 SGHRS and CDR2 YFSETQ come from the germline V gene. The CDR3 contains 14 residues. J gave up 2 bases and V 5 bases, and 6 bases lay outside the gene matches. The CDR3 spells CASSNSSGQETQYF. The CDR3 region has the DNA TGCGCCAGCAGTAATAGTAGCGGGCAAGAGACCCAGTACTTC. Using reference TRBV5-1 and TRBJ2-5 for the parts outside the CDR3, the full variable domain is KAGVTQTPRYLIKTRGQQVTLSCSPISGHRSVSWYQQTPGQGLQFLFEYFSETQRNKGNFPGRFSGRQFSNSRSEMNVSTLELGDSALYLCASSNSSGQETQYFGPGTRLLVL.

The chain uses TRBV27 and TRBJ2-1; TRBD2 agrees at 14 bases. The CDR3 consists of 16 residues. CDR1 MNHEY and CDR2 SMNVEV come from the germline V gene (reference sequence). With V trimmed by 2 bases and J by 7 bases, 4 bases remained unmatched. CDR3 residues: CASSLGTSGSKNEQFF. The CDR3 DNA reads TGTGCCAGCAGTTTAGGGACTAGCGGGAGTAAAAATGAGCAGTTCTTC.

This chain joins TRBV28 and TRBJ1-2, with D possibly TRBD1 on 6 matching bases. The germline gives CDR1 MDHEN, CDR2 SYDVKM. CDR3 length: 17 amino acids. V was trimmed by 5 bases and J by 4 bases, leaving 23 bases between them. DNA for the CDR3: TGTGCCAGCAGTGGGCCGGGGGGCATCCCAAGGGGCTATGGCTACACCTTC. Amino acid sequence: CASSGPGGIPRGYGYTF.

Details on this clone: This clone may be a read error of a much larger clone one base away. The rearrangement joins TRBV6-5 to TRBJ2-7; 7 positions match TRBD1. Germline V lookup: CDR1 MNHEY, CDR2 SVGAGI. The V and J ends lost 6 bases and 0 bases, in that order; junction bases with no gene match: 5. The CDR3 loop spans 14 amino acids. CDR3 nucleotides: TGTGCCAGCAGCCCCGACAGGGCCTCCTACGAGCAGTACTTC. Translating it yields CASSPDRASYEQYF.

This chain joins TRBV5-4 and TRBJ2-3; D might be TRBD1 (5 bases). From germline, CDR1 is SGHNT and CDR2 YYREEE (reference sequence). This CDR3 is 15 amino acids long. Trimming took 6 bases from V and 4 from J, leaving 18 bases between them. CDR3 sequence reads: CASTTPGRAPDTQYF. In DNA form, the CDR3 reads TGTGCCAGCACCACGCCGGGCAGGGCCCCAGATACGCAGTATTTT.

The chain links TRBV7-2 to TRBJ2-1; 9 bases are shared with TRBD2. The CDR3 has 13 residues. V gave up 1 base and J gave up 9 bases; unmatched junction bases: 1. CDR1 and CDR2 from the germline V gene are SGHTA and FQGNSA. The CDR3, as DNA: TGTGCCAGCAGCTTAGGCGGGAGGGCTGAGCAGTTCTTC. Translating it yields CASSLGGRAEQFF. The variable domain in full, with the rest retrieved from reference TRBV7-2 and TRBJ2-1, is GAGVSQSPSNKVTEKGKDVELRCDPISGHTALYWYRQSLGQGLEFLIYFQGNSAPDKSGLPSDRFSAERTGGSVSTLTIQRTQQEDSAVYLCASSLGGRAEQFFGPGTRLTVL.

This clone has a handful of counts. The gene calls are TRBV6-6 and TRBJ1-4; D not certain. Germline loops: CDR1 MNHNY, CDR2 SVGAGI (reference sequence). The CDR3 contains 13 residues. V was shortened by 2 bases and J by 5 bases, with 6 bases between the two germline ends. The CDR3, as DNA: TGTGCCAGCAGTTACCGAGGGAATGAAAAACTGTTTTTT. It encodes CASSYRGNEKLFF.

The CDR3 DNA is TGTGCCAGCAGCCAAGGACAGGGATTGAAGGCTAATGAAAAACTGTTTTTT. Residues: CASSQGQGLKANEKLFF. The V call is TRBV4-2, the J call TRBJ1-4, with TRBD1 matching 7 bases. The germline V gene has CDR1 LGHNA and CDR2 YNFKEQ. The V gene end was trimmed by 1 base and the J gene end by 3 bases; junction bases not matched to a gene: 8. The CDR3 runs to 17 residues.

The rearrangement links TRBV14 to TRBJ1-3, with unresolved D. V lost 0 bases and J lost 0, with 15 bases in between. CDR1 is SGHDN and CDR2 is FVKESK in the germline V gene. The CDR3 length is 18 residues. CDR3 residues: CASSQDFGPMSSGNTIYF. CDR3 DNA: TGTGCCAGCAGCCAAGATTTCGGACCTATGAGCTCTGGAAACACCATATATTTT.